These T cell receptor beta chains were read from a single sample in a study of blood T cell repertoires in COVID-19. The repertoire was sequenced with immunoSEQ multiplex PCR; TCRdb's copy has only in-frame clones and lacks some. The sample carries about 150,000 clones, under 90% recorded once. The sequencing input was peripheral blood. Source of these receptors: a woman of 80 years or more with acute or convalescent COVID-19. CDR3s include the opening cysteine and the closing phenylalanine or tryptophan. Fields, in order: J gene, V gene, clone size, D gene, CDR3 DNA, CDR3 protein. A D gene is named only where the DNA matches it firmly. Rows may omit the clone size; those that give it use once, few, many or a size class.

TRBJ1-2,TRBV24-1,NA,NA,TGTGCCACCAGTGCCGGCTATGGCTACACCTTC,CATSAGYGYTF
TRBJ2-7,TRBV13,NA,NA,TGTGCCAGCAGCTTACGAAGGAGTCGGCGGCAGTACTTC,CASSLRRSRRQYF
TRBJ2-3,TRBV6-5,NA,TRBD2,TGTGCCAGCAGTTACTTTGGCGGGAGGGCCCTGGATACGCAGTATTTT,CASSYFGGRALDTQYF
TRBJ2-1,TRBV5-4,NA,TRBD2,TGTGCCAGCAGCTTGGGGGTGACTAGCGGGAGGGTTGGTGAGCAGTTCTTC,CASSLGVTSGRVGEQFF
TRBJ2-6,TRBV24-1,NA,TRBD2,TGTGCCACCAGTGAGGGACTAGCGGGGAAACCCTCTGGGGCCAACGTCCTGACTTTC,CATSEGLAGKPSGANVLTF
TRBJ1-1,TRBV6-2/TRBV6-3,NA,NA,TGTGCCAGCAGTTACACTTACCCTGAAGCTTTCTTT,CASSYTYPEAFF
TRBJ1-1,TRBV19,NA,TRBD1,TGTGCCAGTCCCCCCTCTCCGGGACAGGGGAACACTGAAGCTTTCTTT,CASPPSPGQGNTEAFF
TRBJ1-1,TRBV24-1,once,TRBD1,TGTGCCACCAGTGATTTGGGGACAGGGGTTCAACGGGACACTGAAGCTTTCTTT,CATSDLGTGVQRDTEAFF
TRBJ1-4,TRBV12-3/TRBV12-4,NA,NA,TGTGCCAGTAATACGGGAACTAATGAAAAACTGTTTTTT,CASNTGTNEKLFF
TRBJ2-7,TRBV4-2,NA,NA,TGTGCCAGCAGCCCCACAGGGTCCTCCTACGAGCAGTACTTC,CASSPTGSSYEQYF
TRBJ1-1,TRBV12-5,NA,NA,TGTGCTAGTGGTTCCTCAGTGAACACTGAAGCTTTCTTT,CASGSSVNTEAFF
TRBJ1-2,TRBV29-1,NA,NA,TGCAGCGTTGTGTGGGCAGGCGCTAACTATGGCTACACCTTC,CSVVWAGANYGYTF
TRBJ1-2,TRBV6-5,NA,TRBD1,TGTGCCAGCAGTTATGGGACAGGGGCCGGCGGCTACACCTTC,CASSYGTGAGGYTF
TRBJ2-3,TRBV5-1,NA,TRBD1,TGCGCCAGCAGCTTTAGACAGGGTCTAACAGATACGCAGTATTTT,CASSFRQGLTDTQYF
TRBJ2-2,TRBV30,NA,NA,TGTGCCTGGAACCAAGGGGGATCCGGGGAGCTGTTTTTT,CAWNQGGSGELFF
TRBJ1-1,TRBV5-1,NA,NA,TGCGCCAGCAGCTCTCTAGGGAACACTGAAGCTTTCTTT,CASSSLGNTEAFF
TRBJ2-3,TRBV9,NA,NA,TGTGCCAGCAGCGTAGACCCCCGGGGCACAGATACGCAGTATTTT,CASSVDPRGTDTQYF
TRBJ2-1,TRBV18,NA,NA,TGTGCCAGCTCACATATTTCCCGGGGGAGCTCCTACAATGAGCAGTTCTTC,CASSHISRGSSYNEQFF
TRBJ1-2,TRBV30,NA,TRBD1,TGTGCCTGGAGTGGACAGGGGGGAATCTATGGCTACACCTTC,CAWSGQGGIYGYTF
TRBJ1-5,TRBV10-2,NA,TRBD1,TGCGCCAGCAGTCACCGGACAGGGGATTGGAATCAGCCCCAGCATTTT,CASSHRTGDWNQPQHF
TRBJ2-2,TRBV9,NA,NA,TGTGCCAGCAGCGTAGCTACGGTGGGGTCAGGGGCCGGGGAGCTGTTTTTT,CASSVATVGSGAGELFF
TRBJ2-3,TRBV9,NA,TRBD2,TGTGCCAGTGCCGTAGGCCTAGCGGGATCTAGCACAGATACGCAGTATTTT,CASAVGLAGSSTDTQYF
TRBJ2-7,TRBV4-1,NA,NA,TGCGCCAGCAGCCCCAGGGGCCACGAGCAGTACTTC,CASSPRGHEQYF
TRBJ2-3,TRBV7-2,NA,TRBD2,TGTGCCAGCAGCGCCCGACTAGCGGGAGTGTATTTTAATACGCAGTATTTT,CASSARLAGVYFNTQYF
TRBJ2-5,TRBV28,NA,TRBD2,TGTGCCAGCAGTAAACCGGGGGGGTCGGTAGAGACCCAGTACTTC,CASSKPGGSVETQYF
TRBJ1-5,TRBV4-2,NA,NA,TGTGCCAGCAGCCAAGAGTGGGGGGATCAGCCCCAGCATTTT,CASSQEWGDQPQHF
TRBJ1-1,TRBV15,NA,TRBD1,TGTGCCACCAGCAGGGAAATGCACGGTAGGGGGCCCAACACTAAAGCTTTCTTT,CATSREMHGRGPNTKAFF
TRBJ1-6,TRBV27,NA,NA,TGTGCCAGCAGTTTAAACAGGGCTCATTCACCCCTCCACTTT,CASSLNRAHSPLHF
TRBJ1-6,TRBV7-9,NA,NA,TGTGCCAGCAGCCGATCCGGACAGAGGGATTCACCCCTCCACTTT,CASSRSGQRDSPLHF